The following is a T cell receptor (beta chain) sequence with its context. PCR was performed using 60 Vbeta and 13 Jbeta primers. Sequencing used immunoSEQ multiplex PCR; TCRdb keeps in-frame clones, though not all of them. The sample holds 150,000 to 200,000 clones; 65% to 85% are singletons and the top ten take 1.2% to 1.5%. This sample was taken from a study of cytomegalovirus exposure and HLA in healthy donors. Trimming removed 6 bases at V and 2 bases at J, with 11 bases between. The CDR3 consists of 14 residues. CDR1 MDHEN and CDR2 SYDVKM come from the germline V gene. The sample was PBMCs. The chain has TRBV28 and TRBJ2-1, with D tentatively TRBD2 (6 bases). The receptor was derived from a girl aged 10-17 years in good health and CMV-seropositive. For the CDR3, the DNA is TGTGCCAGCAGGCGTGCTAGCGCCTACAATGAGCAGTTCTTC. Translating it yields CASRRASAYNEQFF.